This entry describes one T cell receptor beta chain. Its antigen is unidentified. The sample is drawn from a study of PD-1 blockade in classical Hodgkin lymphoma. The study, taken as a whole, reports: It was reported that newly diagnosed patients had less baseline TCR diversity than healthy donors.

CDR3 length equals 16 residues. In germline, CDR1 is LNHDA, CDR2 SQIVND (reference sequence). Germline trimming cut 5 bases from V and 3 bases from J; bases unmatched to any gene: 7. Time point here: newly diagnosed, previously untreated cHL patient sample. Investigators turned to newly diagnosed, untreated classical Hodgkin lymphoma PBMCs for comparison. Measured with immunoSEQ multiplex PCR; TCRdb has only the in-frame clones, and not every one. Of tens of thousands of clones in the sample, roughly 90% were seen once. This receptor was identified in a human donor with classical Hodgkin lymphoma. The sample consisted of peripheral blood mononuclear cells (PBMCs). The chain recombines TRBV19 with TRBJ1-6; TRBD1 matches at 7 bases. The CDR3 nucleotides are TGTGCCAGTAGTCAACAGGGGAGAGGCTATAATTCACCCCTCCACTTT. Amino acids: CASSQQGRGYNSPLHF.